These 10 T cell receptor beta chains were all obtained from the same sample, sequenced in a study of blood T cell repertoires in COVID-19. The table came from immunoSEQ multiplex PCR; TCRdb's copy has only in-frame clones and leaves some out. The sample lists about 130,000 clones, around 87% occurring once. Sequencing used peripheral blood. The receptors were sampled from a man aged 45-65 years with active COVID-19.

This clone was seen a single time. CDR3 protein: CASSRTEGAYNEQFF. In nucleotides, the CDR3 is TGTGCCAGCAGCAGGACCGAGGGAGCTTACAATGAGCAGTTCTTC. This chain connects TRBV9 to TRBJ2-1; possibly TRBD2 for D (5 bases). Trimming cost V 4 bases and J 4 bases, with 15 bases left between them. From germline, CDR1 is SGDLS and CDR2 YYNGEE. The CDR3 is 15 amino acids.

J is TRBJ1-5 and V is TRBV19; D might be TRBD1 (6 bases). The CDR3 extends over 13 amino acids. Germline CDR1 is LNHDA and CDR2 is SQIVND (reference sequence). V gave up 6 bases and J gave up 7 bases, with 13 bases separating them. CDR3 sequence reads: CASSRQAYQPQHF. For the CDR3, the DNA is TGTGCCAGTAGCCGACAGGCCTACCAGCCCCAGCATTTT.

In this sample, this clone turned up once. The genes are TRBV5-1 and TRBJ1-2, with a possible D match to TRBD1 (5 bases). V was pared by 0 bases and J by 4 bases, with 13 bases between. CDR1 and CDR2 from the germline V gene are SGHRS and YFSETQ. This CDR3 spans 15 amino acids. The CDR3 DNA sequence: TGCGCCAGCAGCTTGGAGGGGCCGCCGACCTATGGCTACACCTTC. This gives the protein CASSLEGPPTYGYTF.

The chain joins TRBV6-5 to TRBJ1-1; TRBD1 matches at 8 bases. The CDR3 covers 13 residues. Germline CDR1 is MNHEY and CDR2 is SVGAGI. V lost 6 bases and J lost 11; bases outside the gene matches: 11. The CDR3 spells CASSLPGQETAFF. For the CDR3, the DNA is TGTGCCAGCAGCTTACCGGGACAGGAGACGGCTTTCTTT.

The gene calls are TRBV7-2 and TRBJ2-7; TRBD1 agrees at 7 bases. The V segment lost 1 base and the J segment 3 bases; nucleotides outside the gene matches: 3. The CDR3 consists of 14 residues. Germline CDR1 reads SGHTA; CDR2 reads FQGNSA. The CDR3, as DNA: TGTGCCAGCAGCTTAGTTCCAGGGGGCTACGAGCAGTACTTC. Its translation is CASSLVPGGYEQYF.

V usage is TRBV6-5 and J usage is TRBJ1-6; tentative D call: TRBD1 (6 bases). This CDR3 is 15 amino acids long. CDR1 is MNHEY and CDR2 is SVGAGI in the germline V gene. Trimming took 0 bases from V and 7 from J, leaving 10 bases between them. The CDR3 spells CASSYSQGSNSPLHF. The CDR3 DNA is TGTGCCAGCAGTTACTCCCAGGGGTCCAATTCACCCCTCCACTTT.

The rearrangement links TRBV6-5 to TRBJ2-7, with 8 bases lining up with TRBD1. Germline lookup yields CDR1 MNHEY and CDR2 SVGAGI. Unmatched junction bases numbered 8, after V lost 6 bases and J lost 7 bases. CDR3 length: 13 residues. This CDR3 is CASRDRAAREQYF. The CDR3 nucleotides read TGTGCCAGCAGGGACAGGGCTGCACGGGAGCAGTACTTC.

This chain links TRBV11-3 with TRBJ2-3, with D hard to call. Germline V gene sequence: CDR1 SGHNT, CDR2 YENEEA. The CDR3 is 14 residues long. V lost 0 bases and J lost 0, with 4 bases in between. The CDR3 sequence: CASSLDRSTDTQYF. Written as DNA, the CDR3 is TGTGCCAGCAGCTTAGACAGGAGCACAGATACGCAGTATTTT.

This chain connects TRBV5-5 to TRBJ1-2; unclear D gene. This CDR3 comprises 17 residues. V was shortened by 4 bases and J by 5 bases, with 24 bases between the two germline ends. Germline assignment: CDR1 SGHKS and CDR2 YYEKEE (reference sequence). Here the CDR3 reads CASSLKEGIRNIYGYTF. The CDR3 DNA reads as TGTGCCAGCAGCCTAAAGGAGGGAATACGAAATATTTATGGCTACACCTTC. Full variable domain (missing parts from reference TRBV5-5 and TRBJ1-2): DAGVTQSPTHLIKTRGQQVTLRCSPISGHKSVSWYQQVLGQGPQFIFQYYEKEERGRGNFPDRFSARQFPNYSSELNVNALLLGDSALYLCASSLKEGIRNIYGYTFGSGTRLTVV.

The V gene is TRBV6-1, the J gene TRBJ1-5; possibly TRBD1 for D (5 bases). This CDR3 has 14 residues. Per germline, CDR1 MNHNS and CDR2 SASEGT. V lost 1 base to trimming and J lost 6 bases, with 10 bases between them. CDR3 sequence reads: CASSEGRGAQPQHF. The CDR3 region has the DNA TGTGCCAGCAGTGAAGGACGCGGGGCTCAGCCCCAGCATTTT.